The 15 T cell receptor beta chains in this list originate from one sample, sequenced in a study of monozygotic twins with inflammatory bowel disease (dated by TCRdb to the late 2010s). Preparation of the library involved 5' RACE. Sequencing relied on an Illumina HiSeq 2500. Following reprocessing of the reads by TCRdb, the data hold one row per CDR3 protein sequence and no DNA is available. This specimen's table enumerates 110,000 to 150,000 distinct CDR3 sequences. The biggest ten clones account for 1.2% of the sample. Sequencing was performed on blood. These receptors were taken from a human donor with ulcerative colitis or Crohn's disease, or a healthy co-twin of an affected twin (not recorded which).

The CDR3 is CATSDVGRQRANYGYTF. The chain has TRBV24-1 and TRBJ1-2. Germline V gives CDR1 KGHDR, CDR2 SFDVKD. The CDR3 has 17 amino acids.

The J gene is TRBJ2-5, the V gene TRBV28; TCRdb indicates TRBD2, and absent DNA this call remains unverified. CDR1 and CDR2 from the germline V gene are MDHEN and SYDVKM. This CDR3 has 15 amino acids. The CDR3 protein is CASSFGKGRVETQYF.

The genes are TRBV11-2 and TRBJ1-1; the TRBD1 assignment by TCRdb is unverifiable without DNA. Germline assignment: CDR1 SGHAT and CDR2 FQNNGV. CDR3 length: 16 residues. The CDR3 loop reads CASSPRVGQGYNEAFF.

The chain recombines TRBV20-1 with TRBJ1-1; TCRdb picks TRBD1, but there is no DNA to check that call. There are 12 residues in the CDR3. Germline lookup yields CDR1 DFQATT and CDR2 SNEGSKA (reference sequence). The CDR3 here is CSARRDDTEAFF.

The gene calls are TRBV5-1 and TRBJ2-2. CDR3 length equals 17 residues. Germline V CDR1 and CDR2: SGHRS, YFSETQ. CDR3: CASSLAGQALNTGELFF.

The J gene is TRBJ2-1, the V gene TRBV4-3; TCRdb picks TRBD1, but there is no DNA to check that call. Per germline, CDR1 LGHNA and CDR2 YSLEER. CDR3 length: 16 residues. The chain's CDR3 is CASSQEGRVFYNEQFF.

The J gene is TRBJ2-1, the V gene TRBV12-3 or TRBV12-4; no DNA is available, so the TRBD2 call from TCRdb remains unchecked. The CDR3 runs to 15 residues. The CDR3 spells CASSLGRGTYNEQFF.

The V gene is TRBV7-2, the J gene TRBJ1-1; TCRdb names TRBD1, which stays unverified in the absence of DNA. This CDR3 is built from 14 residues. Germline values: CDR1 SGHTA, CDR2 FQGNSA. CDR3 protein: CASSLGGGLSEAFF.

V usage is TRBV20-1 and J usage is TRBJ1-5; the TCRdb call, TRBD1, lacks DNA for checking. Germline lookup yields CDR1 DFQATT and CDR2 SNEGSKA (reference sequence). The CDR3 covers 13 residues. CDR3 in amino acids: CSARQGGSQPQHF.

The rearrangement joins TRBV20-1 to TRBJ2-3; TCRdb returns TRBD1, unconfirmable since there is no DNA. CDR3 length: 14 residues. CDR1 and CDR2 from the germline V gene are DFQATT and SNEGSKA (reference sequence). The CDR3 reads CSARRTGRTDTQYF.

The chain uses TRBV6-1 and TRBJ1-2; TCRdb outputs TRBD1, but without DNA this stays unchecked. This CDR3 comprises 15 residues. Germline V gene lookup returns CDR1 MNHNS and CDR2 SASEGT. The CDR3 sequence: CASSSTLDRNYGYTF.

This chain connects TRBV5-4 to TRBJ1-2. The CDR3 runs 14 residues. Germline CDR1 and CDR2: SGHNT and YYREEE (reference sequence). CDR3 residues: CASSLPSGDHGYTF.

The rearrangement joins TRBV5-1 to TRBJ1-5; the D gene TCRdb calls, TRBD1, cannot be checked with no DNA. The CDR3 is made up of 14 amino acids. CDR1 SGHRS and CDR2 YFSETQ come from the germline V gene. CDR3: CASSSGTDNQPQHF. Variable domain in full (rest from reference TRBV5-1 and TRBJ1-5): KAGVTQTPRYLIKTRGQQVTLSCSPISGHRSVSWYQQTPGQGLQFLFEYFSETQRNKGNFPGRFSGRQFSNSRSEMNVSTLELGDSALYLCASSSGTDNQPQHFGDGTRLSIL.

CDR3 protein: CASSERGLAGKDEQYF. The gene calls are TRBV2 and TRBJ2-7; absent DNA, TCRdb's TRBD2 call cannot be checked. Germline values: CDR1 SNHLY, CDR2 FYNNEI. The CDR3 is made up of 16 amino acids. Using reference TRBV2 and TRBJ2-7 for the parts outside the CDR3, the full variable domain is EPEVTQTPSHQVTQMGQEVILRCVPISNHLYFYWYRQILGQKVEFLVSFYNNEISEKSEIFDDQFSVERPDGSNFTLKIRSTKLEDSAMYFCASSERGLAGKDEQYFGPGTRLTVT.

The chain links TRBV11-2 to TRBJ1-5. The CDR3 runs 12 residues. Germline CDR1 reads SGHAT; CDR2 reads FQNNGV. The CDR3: CASRGVEEPQHF.